Below are 20 T cell receptor beta chains sequenced from a single sample in a study of control samples from healthy donors and cancer patients. TCRdb keeps only in-frame clones here, not all; method: immunoSEQ multiplex PCR. The data show over 100,000 clones, about 89% seen once. The sample comprised blood. The origin of the receptors is a woman between 45 and 60 years old in good health.

This chain joins TRBV4-3 and TRBJ2-3; D possibly matches TRBD1 or TRBD2 (6 bases each). Trimming left V 1 base short and J 0 bases short, with 17 bases between. CDR1 is LGHNA, CDR2 YSLEER, per germline. The CDR3 runs to 18 residues. For the CDR3, the DNA is TGCGCCAGCAGCCAAGCCTTAAGGGGGGATTCTAGCACAGATACGCAGTATTTT. Translation gives CASSQALRGDSSTDTQYF.

The rearrangement uses TRBV9 and TRBJ1-4; no reliable D call. The germline CDR1 and CDR2 sequences are SGDLS and YYNGEE. Between the trimmed V and J ends, which lost 2 bases and 4 bases, there was a span of 9 bases. CDR3 length: 14 amino acids. The DNA of the CDR3 is TGTGCCAGCAGCGTCCGGTCGGGTAATGAAAAACTGTTTTTT. Protein: CASSVRSGNEKLFF.

A note on this clone: The same CDR3 arises from other DNA sequences in this sample as well. The chain combines TRBV6-5 with TRBJ1-5; D unclear. The germline CDR1 and CDR2 sequences are MNHEY and SVGAGI. V lost 2 bases and J 4 bases, leaving 6 bases between the germline ends. CDR3 length: 13 residues. The CDR3 DNA reads TGTGCCAGCAGTTACCAAGGAAATCAGCCCCAGCATTTT. This codes for CASSYQGNQPQHF.

This clone was seen a handful of times. The genes are TRBV11-3 and TRBJ1-1; the match to TRBD1 covers 7 bases. Germline trimming cut 5 bases from V and 1 base from J; bases unmatched to any gene: 10. Germline CDR1 reads SGHNT; CDR2 reads YENEEA. This CDR3 has 16 amino acids. The CDR3 nucleotides are TGTGCCAGCAGCCCAGGGGGTGCCCGATCGAACACTGAAGCTTTCTTT. Translation gives CASSPGGARSNTEAFF.

This chain links TRBV4-2 with TRBJ1-6, with D possibly matching TRBD1 (5 bases). The germline CDR1 and CDR2 sequences are LGHNA and YNFKEQ. V was pared by 4 bases and J by 7 bases, with 11 bases between. The CDR3 has 14 residues. The chain's CDR3 is CASSRDGVNSPLHF. The CDR3 DNA reads TGTGCCAGCAGCCGGGACGGCGTAAATTCACCCCTCCACTTT.

The chain employs TRBV6-5 and TRBJ2-1; 8 bases align to TRBD1. The CDR3 sequence is 15 residues long. Germline V gene lookup returns CDR1 MNHEY and CDR2 SVGAGI. The junction had 10 bases not matched to a gene; V was cut back by 6 bases and J by 6 bases. The CDR3 loop reads CASRPPGTGGNEQFF. CDR3 bases: TGTGCCAGCAGACCCCCCGGGACAGGTGGCAATGAGCAGTTCTTC.

The gene calls are TRBV18 and TRBJ1-2; D not certain. V shed 3 bases and J shed 0 bases, with 17 bases lying between them. The CDR3 totals 17 residues. Germline CDR1 is KGHSH and CDR2 is LQKENI. CDR3 sequence reads: CASSPVKGFGTNYGYTF. Written as DNA, the CDR3 is TGTGCCAGCTCACCGGTTAAAGGCTTTGGTACTAACTATGGCTACACCTTC.

This rearrangement joins TRBV5-4 to TRBJ2-5; D not resolved. Looked up from germline, CDR1 is SGHNT and CDR2 is YYREEE (reference sequence). Between the trimmed V and J ends, which lost 5 bases and 1 base, there was a span of 15 bases. The CDR3 consists of 15 residues. The CDR3: CASRRYGSSQETQYF. The CDR3 coding sequence is TGTGCCAGCAGAAGGTACGGCTCCTCCCAAGAGACCCAGTACTTC.

The chain carries TRBV7-3 and TRBJ2-3; D is possibly TRBD1 or TRBD2 (5 bases each). CDR1 is SGHTA and CDR2 is FQGTGA in the germline V gene. This CDR3 region has 14 residues. V shed 5 bases and J shed 3 bases, with 12 bases lying between them. CDR3 residues: CASSHPGPTDTQYF. CDR3 coding DNA: TGTGCCAGCAGCCACCCGGGGCCAACAGATACGCAGTATTTT.

In this sample, this clone turned up a few times. V usage is TRBV25-1 and J usage is TRBJ2-7, with D possibly called TRBD1 or TRBD2 (6 bases each). V lost 10 bases and J lost 2, with 15 bases in between. The CDR3 sequence is 13 residues long. Germline V gene data show CDR1 as MGHDK and CDR2 as SYGVNS. The CDR3 DNA is TGTGCCACCACTTGGGGGGCCACCTACGAGCAGTACTTC. Protein sequence: CATTWGATYEQYF.

J is TRBJ2-5 and V is TRBV15; possibly TRBD2 for D (6 bases). The germline V gene has CDR1 LNHNV and CDR2 YYDKDF (reference sequence). The CDR3 sequence is 15 residues long. Trimming pared 1 base from V and 4 bases from J, leaving 13 bases between. The CDR3 DNA follows: TGTGCCACCAGCAGAGGGCGCGGGGTGGCAGAGACCCAGTACTTC. Translating it yields CATSRGRGVAETQYF.

This clone showed up just once. The CDR3 DNA sequence: TGTGCCAGCAGCTCCCTGCGAGAAGGCGAGACCCAGTACTTC. This sequence encodes CASSSLREGETQYF. The chain combines TRBV5-4 with TRBJ2-5; D is uncertain. Germline V CDR1 and CDR2: SGHNT, YYREEE (reference sequence). CDR3 length: 14 amino acids. Trimming left V 3 bases short and J 5 bases short, with 14 bases between.

The chain carries TRBV10-1 and TRBJ2-3; no clear D gene. The germline gives CDR1 WNHNN, CDR2 SYGVQD (reference sequence). The CDR3 is made up of 16 amino acids. The V end was cut by 5 bases, the J end by 2 bases, with 17 bases between. The CDR3: CASSPLGGDHTDTQYF. CDR3 sequence (DNA): TGCGCCAGCAGTCCCCTTGGTGGGGATCACACAGATACGCAGTATTTT.

The chain combines TRBV19 with TRBJ1-2; D unclear. V lost 6 bases, J lost 2 bases, and 16 bases lay in between. The CDR3 is 15 amino acids. Germline assignment: CDR1 LNHDA and CDR2 SQIVND (reference sequence). The CDR3 reads CASSGPSDGNYGYTF. CDR3 nucleotide sequence: TGTGCCAGTAGCGGCCCTTCGGACGGCAACTATGGCTACACCTTC.

The chain links TRBV6-6 to TRBJ1-5; D remains unclear. In germline, CDR1 is MNHNY, CDR2 SVGAGI (reference sequence). The CDR3 spans 15 residues. The V end lost 6 bases, the J end lost 0 bases, and 12 bases lay between the germline ends. For the CDR3, the DNA is TGTGCCAGCAGACACACCGGGAATAGCAATCAGCCCCAGCATTTT. Translating it yields CASRHTGNSNQPQHF.

This clone was recorded only once. The chain combines TRBV6-2 or TRBV6-3 with TRBJ1-1; 8 bases are shared with TRBD1. The CDR3 has 13 amino acids. The germline V gene has CDR1 MNHEY and CDR2 SVGEGT. V dropped 5 bases and J dropped 5; count of bases not matched to a gene: 4. The chain's CDR3 is CASSRTGRTEAFF. The CDR3 DNA follows: TGTGCCAGCAGTAGGACAGGGAGAACTGAAGCTTTCTTT.

This chain uses TRBV6-5 with TRBJ1-4; 8 nucleotides line up with TRBD1. V gave up 5 bases and J gave up 5 bases; unmatched junction bases: 4. The germline CDR1 and CDR2 sequences are MNHEY and SVGAGI. This CDR3 is 14 amino acids long. Here the CDR3 DNA reads TGTGCCAGCAGTCCTGGGACAGGAAATGAAAAACTGTTTTTT. Its translation is CASSPGTGNEKLFF.

The chain joins TRBV12-3 or TRBV12-4 to TRBJ2-3; D gene uncertain. The CDR3 runs to 12 residues. The V end was cut by 3 bases, the J end by 4 bases, with 5 bases between. The CDR3 DNA reads as TGTGCCAGCAGTTTGAGAGCAGATACGCAGTATTTT. Amino acids: CASSLRADTQYF.

V is TRBV6-5 and J is TRBJ1-1, with a possible D match to TRBD1 (6 bases). The germline gives CDR1 MNHEY, CDR2 SVGAGI. The V end was cut by 4 bases, the J end by 1 base, with 16 bases between. The CDR3 loop spans 16 amino acids. The CDR3 protein is CASSFLTGLANTEAFF. CDR3 bases: TGTGCCAGCAGTTTTTTGACAGGCCTAGCGAACACTGAAGCTTTCTTT.

V is TRBV19 and J is TRBJ1-1; 9 bases fit TRBD1. The CDR3 is 17 amino acids. Looked up from germline, CDR1 is LNHDA and CDR2 is SQIVND (reference sequence). V was pared by 2 bases and J by 3 bases, with 10 bases of the junction left unmatched. In nucleotides, the CDR3 is TGTGCCAGTAGTATACCTCTTGGACAGGGGCGAGACACTGAAGCTTTCTTT. This encodes CASSIPLGQGRDTEAFF.